This record concerns one T cell receptor (beta chain) sequence. These data originate in a study of STAT5B mutations in CD4+ large granular lymphocyte leukemia. V gave up 6 bases and J gave up 2 bases, with 17 bases separating them. The CDR3 loop spans 15 amino acids. Germline V lookup: CDR1 MNHNS, CDR2 SASEGT. Sequencing used immunoSEQ multiplex PCR; TCRdb keeps in-frame clones, though not all of them. This table holds approximately 4,900 clones, around 88% found once. The TCR was taken from a man aged 35 to 55 with CD4+ T-cell large granular lymphocyte leukemia. Input material: PBMCs. The rearrangement joins TRBV6-1 to TRBJ2-7, with D possibly being TRBD2 (6 bases). The CDR3 here is CASSTFRRGTYEQYF. The CDR3 DNA sequence: TGTGCCAGCAGCACCTTCCGACGGGGGACCTACGAGCAGTACTTC.